The entry below gives a single T cell receptor beta chain sequence along with its context. This sample is drawn from a study of blood T cell repertoires in COVID-19. Study in general: Samples of COVID-19 (acute and convalescent) were obtained from the United States, Italy and Spain. In each case, the material was cDNA or gDNA derived from T cells, B-cell-depleted T cells, or PBMCs.

With V trimmed by 6 bases and J by 4 bases, 2 bases remained unmatched. Germline V gene data show CDR1 as SQVTM and CDR2 as ANQGSEA. This CDR3 comprises 13 residues. Some clones are missing from TCRdb's copy, which holds only in-frame ones; the method was immunoSEQ multiplex PCR. The sample yields 150,000 or so clones, less than 85% seen once. During active infection, Seattle patients enrolled and were then monitored through disease. Sequencing input: peripheral blood. The origin of this receptor is a woman aged 55-70 years with COVID-19, enrolled during active disease. This chain connects TRBV29-1 to TRBJ2-5, with 13 bases lining up with TRBD2. This CDR3 is CSVGLAGSETQYF. DNA for the CDR3: TGCAGCGTGGGACTAGCGGGATCAGAGACCCAGTACTTC.